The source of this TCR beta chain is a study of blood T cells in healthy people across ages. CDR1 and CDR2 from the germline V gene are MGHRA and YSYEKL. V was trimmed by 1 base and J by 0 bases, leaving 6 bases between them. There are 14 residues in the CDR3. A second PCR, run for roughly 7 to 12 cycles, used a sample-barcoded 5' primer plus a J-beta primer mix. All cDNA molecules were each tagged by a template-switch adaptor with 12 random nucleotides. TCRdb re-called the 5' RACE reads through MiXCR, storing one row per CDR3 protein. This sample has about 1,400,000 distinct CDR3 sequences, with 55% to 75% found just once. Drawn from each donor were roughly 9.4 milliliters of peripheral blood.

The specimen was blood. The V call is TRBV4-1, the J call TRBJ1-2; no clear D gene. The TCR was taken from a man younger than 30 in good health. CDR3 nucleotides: TGCGCCAGCAGCCAAGGGGCAGCTAACTATGGCTACACCTTC. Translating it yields CASSQGAANYGYTF.